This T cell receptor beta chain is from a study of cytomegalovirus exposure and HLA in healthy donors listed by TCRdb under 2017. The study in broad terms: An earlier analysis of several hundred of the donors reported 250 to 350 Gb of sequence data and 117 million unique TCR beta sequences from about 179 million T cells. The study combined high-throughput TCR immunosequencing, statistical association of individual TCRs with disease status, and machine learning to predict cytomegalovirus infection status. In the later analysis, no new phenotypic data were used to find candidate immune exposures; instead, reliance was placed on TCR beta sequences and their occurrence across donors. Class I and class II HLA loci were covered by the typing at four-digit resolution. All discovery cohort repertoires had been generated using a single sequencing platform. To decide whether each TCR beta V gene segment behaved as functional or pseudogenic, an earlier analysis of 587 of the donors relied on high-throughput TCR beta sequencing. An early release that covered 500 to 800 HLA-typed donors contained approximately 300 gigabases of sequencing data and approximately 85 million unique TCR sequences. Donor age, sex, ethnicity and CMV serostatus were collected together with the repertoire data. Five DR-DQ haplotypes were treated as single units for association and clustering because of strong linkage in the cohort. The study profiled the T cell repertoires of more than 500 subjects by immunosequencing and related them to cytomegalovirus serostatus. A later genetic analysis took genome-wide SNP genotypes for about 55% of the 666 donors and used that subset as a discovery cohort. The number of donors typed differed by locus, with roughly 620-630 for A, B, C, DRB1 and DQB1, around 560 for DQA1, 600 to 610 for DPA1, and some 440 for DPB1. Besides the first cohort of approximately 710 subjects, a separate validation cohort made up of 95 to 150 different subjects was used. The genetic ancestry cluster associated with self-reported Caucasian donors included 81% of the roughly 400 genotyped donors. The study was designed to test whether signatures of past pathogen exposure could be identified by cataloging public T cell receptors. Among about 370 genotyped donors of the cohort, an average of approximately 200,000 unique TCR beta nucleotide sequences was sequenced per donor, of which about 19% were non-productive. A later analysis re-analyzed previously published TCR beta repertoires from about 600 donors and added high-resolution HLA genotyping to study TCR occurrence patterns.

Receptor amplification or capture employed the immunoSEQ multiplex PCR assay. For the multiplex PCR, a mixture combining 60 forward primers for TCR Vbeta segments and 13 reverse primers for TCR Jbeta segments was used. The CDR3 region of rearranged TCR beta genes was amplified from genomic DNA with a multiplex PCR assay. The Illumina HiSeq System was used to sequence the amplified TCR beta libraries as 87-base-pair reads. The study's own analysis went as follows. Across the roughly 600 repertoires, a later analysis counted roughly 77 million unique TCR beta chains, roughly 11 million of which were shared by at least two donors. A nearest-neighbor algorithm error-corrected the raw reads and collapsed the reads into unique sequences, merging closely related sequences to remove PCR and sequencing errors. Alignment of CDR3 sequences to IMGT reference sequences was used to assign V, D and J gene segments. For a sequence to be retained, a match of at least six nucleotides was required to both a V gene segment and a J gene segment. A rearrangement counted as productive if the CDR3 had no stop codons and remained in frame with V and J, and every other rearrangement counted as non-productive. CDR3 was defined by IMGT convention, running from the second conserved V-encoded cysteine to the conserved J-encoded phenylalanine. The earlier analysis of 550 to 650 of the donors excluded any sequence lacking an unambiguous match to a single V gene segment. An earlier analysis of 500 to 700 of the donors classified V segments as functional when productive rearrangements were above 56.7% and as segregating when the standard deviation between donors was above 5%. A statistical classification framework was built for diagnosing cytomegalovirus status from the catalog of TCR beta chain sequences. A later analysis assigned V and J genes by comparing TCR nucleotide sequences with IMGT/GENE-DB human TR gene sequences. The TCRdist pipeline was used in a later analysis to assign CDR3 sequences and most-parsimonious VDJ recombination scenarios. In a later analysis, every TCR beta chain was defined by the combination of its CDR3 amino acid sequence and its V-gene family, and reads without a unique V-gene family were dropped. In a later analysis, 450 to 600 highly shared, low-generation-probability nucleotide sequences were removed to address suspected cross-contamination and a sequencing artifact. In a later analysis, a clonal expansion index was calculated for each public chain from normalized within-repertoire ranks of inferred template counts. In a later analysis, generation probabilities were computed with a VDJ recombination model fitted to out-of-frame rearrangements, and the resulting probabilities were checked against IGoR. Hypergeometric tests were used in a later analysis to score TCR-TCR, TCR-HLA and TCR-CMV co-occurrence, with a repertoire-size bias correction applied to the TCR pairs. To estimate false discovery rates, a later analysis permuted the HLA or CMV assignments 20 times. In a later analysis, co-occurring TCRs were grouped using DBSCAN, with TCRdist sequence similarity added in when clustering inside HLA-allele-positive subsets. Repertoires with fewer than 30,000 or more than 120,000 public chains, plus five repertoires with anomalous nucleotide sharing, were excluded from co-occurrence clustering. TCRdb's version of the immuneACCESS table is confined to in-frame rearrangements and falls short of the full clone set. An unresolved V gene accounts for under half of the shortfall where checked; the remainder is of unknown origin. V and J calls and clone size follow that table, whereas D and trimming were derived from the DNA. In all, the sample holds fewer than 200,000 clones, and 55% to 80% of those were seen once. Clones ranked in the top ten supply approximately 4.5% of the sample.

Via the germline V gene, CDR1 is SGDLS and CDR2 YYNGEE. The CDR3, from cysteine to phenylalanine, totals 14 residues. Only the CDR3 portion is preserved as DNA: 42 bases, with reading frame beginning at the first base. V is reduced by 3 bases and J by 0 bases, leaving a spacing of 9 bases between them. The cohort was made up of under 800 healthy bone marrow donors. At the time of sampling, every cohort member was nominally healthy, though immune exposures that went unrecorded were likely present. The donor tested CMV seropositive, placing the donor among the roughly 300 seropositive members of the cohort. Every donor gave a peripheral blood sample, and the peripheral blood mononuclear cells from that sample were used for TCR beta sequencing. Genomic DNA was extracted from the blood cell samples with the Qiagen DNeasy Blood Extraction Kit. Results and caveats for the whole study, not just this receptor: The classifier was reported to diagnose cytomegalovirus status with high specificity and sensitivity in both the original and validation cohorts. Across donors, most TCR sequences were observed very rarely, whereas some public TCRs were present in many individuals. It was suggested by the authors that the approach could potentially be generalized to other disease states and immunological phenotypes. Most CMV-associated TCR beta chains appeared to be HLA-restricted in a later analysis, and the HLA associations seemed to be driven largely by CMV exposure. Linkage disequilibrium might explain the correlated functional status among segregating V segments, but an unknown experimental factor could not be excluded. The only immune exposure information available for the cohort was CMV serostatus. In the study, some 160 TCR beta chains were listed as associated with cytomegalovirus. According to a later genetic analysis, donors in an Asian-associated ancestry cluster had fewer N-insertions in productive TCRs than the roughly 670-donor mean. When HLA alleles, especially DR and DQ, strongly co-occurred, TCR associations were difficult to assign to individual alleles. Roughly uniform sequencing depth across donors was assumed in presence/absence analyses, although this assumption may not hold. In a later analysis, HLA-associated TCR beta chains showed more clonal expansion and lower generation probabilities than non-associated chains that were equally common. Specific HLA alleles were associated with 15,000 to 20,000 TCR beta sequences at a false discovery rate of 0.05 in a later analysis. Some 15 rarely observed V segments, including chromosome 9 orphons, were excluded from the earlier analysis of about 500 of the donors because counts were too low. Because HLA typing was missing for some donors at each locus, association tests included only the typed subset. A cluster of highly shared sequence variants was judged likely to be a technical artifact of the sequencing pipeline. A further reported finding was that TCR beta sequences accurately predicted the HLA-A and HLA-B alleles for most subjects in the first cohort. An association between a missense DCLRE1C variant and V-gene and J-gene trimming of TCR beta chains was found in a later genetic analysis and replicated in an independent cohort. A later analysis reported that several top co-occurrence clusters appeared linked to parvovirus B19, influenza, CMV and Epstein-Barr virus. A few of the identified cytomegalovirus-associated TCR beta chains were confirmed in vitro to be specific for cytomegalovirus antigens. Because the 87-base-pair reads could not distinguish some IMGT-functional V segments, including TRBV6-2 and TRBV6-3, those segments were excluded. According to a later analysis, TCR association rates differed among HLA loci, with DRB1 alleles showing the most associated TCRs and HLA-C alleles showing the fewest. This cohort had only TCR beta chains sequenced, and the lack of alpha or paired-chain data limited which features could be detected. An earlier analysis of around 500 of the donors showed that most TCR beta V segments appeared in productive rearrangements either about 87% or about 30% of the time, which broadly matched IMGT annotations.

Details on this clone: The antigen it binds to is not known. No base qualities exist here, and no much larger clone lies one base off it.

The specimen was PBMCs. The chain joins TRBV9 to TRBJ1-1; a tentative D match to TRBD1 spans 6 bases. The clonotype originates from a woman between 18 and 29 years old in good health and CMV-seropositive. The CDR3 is CASSATGLNTEAFF. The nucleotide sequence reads TGTGCCAGCAGCGCGACAGGATTGAACACTGAAGCTTTCTTT.